The clone carrying this T cell receptor beta chain qualifies as medium-sized. Its antigen is not identified. Because the library targeted alpha chains, this beta chain is an off-target read whose size means little. The sample belongs to a study of spatial heterogeneity in lung cancer. Study results and caveats: It was found that expanded intratumoral alpha and beta TCR counts tracked tumor mutation counts.

Looked up from germline, CDR1 is SGHTA and CDR2 is FQGTGA. Germline trimming cut 5 bases from V and 0 bases from J; bases unmatched to any gene: 5. The CDR3 is made up of 16 amino acids. TCRdb used MiXCR to reprocess the 5' RACE reads, holding one entry per CDR3 protein. The data contain about 3,000 distinct CDR3 sequences, under 7.5% of them singletons. Indicated time point: sample taken at primary tumor resection. The material sequenced was lung tumor tissue, taken at surgery. The rearrangement joins TRBV7-3 to TRBJ2-1; TRBD1 aligns across 9 bases. This clonotype was sampled from a male donor with early-stage non-small cell lung cancer. The CDR3 region is CASSRQGVSSYNEQFF. DNA for the CDR3: TGTGCCAGCAGCCGACAGGGGGTAAGCTCCTACAATGAGCAGTTCTTC. The whole variable domain, filled in from reference TRBV7-3 and TRBJ2-1, reads GAGVSQTPSNKVTEKGKYVELRCDPISGHTALYWYRQSLGQGPEFLIYFQGTGAADDSGLPNDRFFAVRPEGSVSTLKIQRTERGDSAVYLCASSRQGVSSYNEQFFGPGTRLTVL.